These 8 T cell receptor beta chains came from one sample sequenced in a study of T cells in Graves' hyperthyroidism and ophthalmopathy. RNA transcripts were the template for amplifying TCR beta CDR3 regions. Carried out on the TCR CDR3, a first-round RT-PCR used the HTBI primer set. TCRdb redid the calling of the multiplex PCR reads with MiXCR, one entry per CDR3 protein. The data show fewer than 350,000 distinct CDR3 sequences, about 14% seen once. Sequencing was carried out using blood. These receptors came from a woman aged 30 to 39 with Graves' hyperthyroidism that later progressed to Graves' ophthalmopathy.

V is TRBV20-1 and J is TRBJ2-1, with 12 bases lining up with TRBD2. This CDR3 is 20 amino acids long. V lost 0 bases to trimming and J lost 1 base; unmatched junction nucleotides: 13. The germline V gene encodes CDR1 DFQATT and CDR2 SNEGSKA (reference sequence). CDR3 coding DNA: TGCAGTGCTAGAGAGGTAGCTAGCGGGAGGGCCGGGGCATCCTACAATGAGCAGTTCTTC. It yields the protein CSAREVASGRAGASYNEQFF.

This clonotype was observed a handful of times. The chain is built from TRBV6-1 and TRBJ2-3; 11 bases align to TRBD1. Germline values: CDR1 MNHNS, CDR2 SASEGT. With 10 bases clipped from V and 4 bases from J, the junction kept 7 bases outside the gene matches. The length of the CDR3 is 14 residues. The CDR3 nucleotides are TGTGCCAACGCGGACAGGGGGCCCCCAGATACGCAGTATTTT. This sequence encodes CANADRGPPDTQYF.

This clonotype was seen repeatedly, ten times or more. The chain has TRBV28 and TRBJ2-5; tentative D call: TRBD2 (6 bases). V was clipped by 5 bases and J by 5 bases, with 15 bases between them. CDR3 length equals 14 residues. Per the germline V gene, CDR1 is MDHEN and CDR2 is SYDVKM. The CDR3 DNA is TGTGCCAGCAGTGGGGACTTAAATGAGGAGACCCAGTACTTC. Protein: CASSGDLNEETQYF.

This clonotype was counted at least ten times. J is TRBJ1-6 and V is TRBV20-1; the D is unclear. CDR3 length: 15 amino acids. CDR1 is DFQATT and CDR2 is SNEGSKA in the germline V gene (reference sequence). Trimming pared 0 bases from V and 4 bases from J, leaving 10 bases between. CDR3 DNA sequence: TGCAGTGCTAGAGATCTCCCGGGTTATAATTCACCCCTCCACTTT. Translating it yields CSARDLPGYNSPLHF.

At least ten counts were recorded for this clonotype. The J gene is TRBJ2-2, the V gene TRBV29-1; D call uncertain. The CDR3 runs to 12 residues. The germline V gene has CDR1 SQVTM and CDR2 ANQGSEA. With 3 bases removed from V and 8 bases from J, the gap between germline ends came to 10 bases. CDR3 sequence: CSVDWLGGELFF. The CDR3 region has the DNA TGCAGCGTTGACTGGCTCGGGGGGGAGCTGTTTTTT.

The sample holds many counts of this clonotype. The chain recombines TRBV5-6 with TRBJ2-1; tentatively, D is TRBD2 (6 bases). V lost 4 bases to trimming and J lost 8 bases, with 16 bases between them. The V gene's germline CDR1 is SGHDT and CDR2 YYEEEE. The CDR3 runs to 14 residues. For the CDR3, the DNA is TGTGCCAGCAGCCCTGGGGGACTCGGCTATGAGCAGTTCTTC. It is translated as CASSPGGLGYEQFF.

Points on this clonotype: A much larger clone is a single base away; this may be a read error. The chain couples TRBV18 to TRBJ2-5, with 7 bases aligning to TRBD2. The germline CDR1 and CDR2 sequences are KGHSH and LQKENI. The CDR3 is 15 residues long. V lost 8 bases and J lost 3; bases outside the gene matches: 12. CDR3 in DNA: TGTGCCAGCCCACGCCCCCCTACTAGCGAAGAGACCCAGTACTTC. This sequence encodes CASPRPPTSEETQYF.

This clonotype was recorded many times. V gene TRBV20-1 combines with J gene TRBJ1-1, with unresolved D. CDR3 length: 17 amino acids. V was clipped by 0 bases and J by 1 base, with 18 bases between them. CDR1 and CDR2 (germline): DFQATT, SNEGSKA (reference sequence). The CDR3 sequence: CSARDRRAESSNTEAFF. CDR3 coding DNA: TGCAGTGCTAGAGATAGGCGGGCTGAAAGTTCGAACACTGAAGCTTTCTTT.